These 30 T cell receptor beta chains were all obtained from the same sample, sequenced in a study of blood T cells in healthy people across ages. A J-beta primer mix and a sample-barcoded 5' primer were used in a second PCR of about 7 to 12 cycles. TCRdb itself ran the 5' RACE reads through MiXCR, one entry per CDR3 protein. The top ten clones hold roughly 26% of a sample with about 900,000 distinct CDR3 sequences, around 68% of them seen once. The sample comprised blood. Receptors were obtained from a man aged 25 to 40 in good health.

This clonotype came up a few times. This rearrangement joins TRBV6-5 to TRBJ2-1; 9 bases are shared with TRBD1. Germline values: CDR1 MNHEY, CDR2 SVGAGI. The CDR3 runs to 15 residues. V lost 2 bases to trimming and J lost 2 bases; unmatched junction nucleotides: 1. CDR3 DNA sequence: TGTGCCAGCAGTTACGGGACAGGGACCTACAATGAGCAGTTCTTC. It specifies CASSYGTGTYNEQFF.

The table lists this clonotype with a count of one. The J gene is TRBJ1-5, the V gene TRBV5-1, with no clear D. V shed 0 bases and J shed 3 bases, with 4 bases lying between them. CDR3 length equals 13 residues. Germline values: CDR1 SGHRS, CDR2 YFSETQ. CDR3 in DNA: TGCGCCAGCAGCTTGGCTCACAATCAGCCCCAGCATTTT. Residues: CASSLAHNQPQHF.

The table lists this clonotype with a few counts. J is TRBJ2-7 and V is TRBV20-1, with D perhaps matching TRBD1 (5 bases). V shed 3 bases and J shed 2 bases, with 17 bases lying between them. The CDR3 length is 15 residues. Looked up from germline, CDR1 is DFQATT and CDR2 is SNEGSKA (reference sequence). CDR3 DNA: TGCAGTGCTAGGGGGCATGGTCAGGGTCCCTACGAGCAGTACTTC. Translated: CSARGHGQGPYEQYF.

The chain joins TRBV2 to TRBJ2-3; tentatively, D is TRBD2 (5 bases). Trimming shortened V by 4 bases and J by 2 bases, and 10 bases separated the two germline ends. Germline values: CDR1 SNHLY, CDR2 FYNNEI. This CDR3 is 14 amino acids long. CDR3 loop: CASSGVANTDTQYF. In DNA, the CDR3 is TGTGCCAGCAGTGGAGTAGCGAACACAGATACGCAGTATTTT.

This clonotype has only a few counts. The chain's CDR3 is CASRRQGGYEQYF. The CDR3 nucleotides read TGTGCCAGCAGACGACAGGGGGGCTACGAGCAGTACTTC. This chain links TRBV28 with TRBJ2-7, with TRBD1 identical over 9 bases. There are 13 residues in the CDR3. Germline loops: CDR1 MDHEN, CDR2 SYDVKM. The junction had 3 bases not matched to a gene; V was cut back by 6 bases and J by 3 bases.

This clonotype has more than one count but fewer than ten. The chain is built from TRBV30 and TRBJ2-7; maybe TRBD2 (5 bases). This CDR3 region has 12 residues. CDR1 is GTSNPN and CDR2 is SVGIG in the germline V gene (reference sequence). V was shortened by 2 bases and J by 3 bases, with 8 bases between the two germline ends. This chain's CDR3 is CAWSKTIYEQYF. DNA of the CDR3: TGTGCCTGGAGTAAGACTATCTACGAGCAGTACTTC.

This chain connects TRBV13 to TRBJ1-4; D remains ambiguous. CDR3 length: 13 amino acids. Germline CDR1 is PRHDT and CDR2 is FYEKMQ (reference sequence). Trimming took off 5 bases at V and 6 bases at J, with 10 bases between the two ends. CDR3 sequence reads: CASSILGDEKLFF. The DNA of the CDR3 is TGTGCCAGCAGCATACTAGGCGATGAAAAACTGTTTTTT.

Only a few counts were recorded for this clonotype. The gene calls are TRBV5-1 and TRBJ2-7; D possibly corresponds to TRBD2 (5 bases). The germline V and J ends were trimmed by 0 bases and 0 bases, with 10 bases remaining between them. Germline CDR1 is SGHRS and CDR2 is YFSETQ. This CDR3 region has 15 residues. CDR3: CASSLDVGSSYEQYF. The DNA of the CDR3 is TGCGCCAGCAGCTTGGATGTGGGGAGCTCCTACGAGCAGTACTTC.

V usage is TRBV7-9 and J usage is TRBJ2-5; no clear D gene. The DNA end favors TRBJ2-7, so the J call may be wrong. There are 13 residues in the CDR3. Germline CDR1 and CDR2: SEHNR and FQNEAQ (reference sequence). The CDR3 sequence: CASSSDSTYEQYF. The CDR3 DNA reads TGTGCCAGCAGCAGCGACTCGACCTACGAGCAGTACTTC.

This clonotype was seen repeatedly, ten times or more. The J gene is TRBJ2-7, the V gene TRBV6-5; no clear D. Germline V gene lookup returns CDR1 MNHEY and CDR2 SVGAGI. The CDR3 is 14 amino acids. Trimming removed 0 bases at V and 3 bases at J, with 9 bases between. Here the CDR3 reads CASSYSVTNYEQYF. The CDR3 coding sequence is TGTGCCAGCAGTTACTCAGTCACCAACTACGAGCAGTACTTC.

This chain joins TRBV11-2 and TRBJ2-7; D remains unclear. V dropped 4 bases and J dropped 2 bases, with 15 bases sitting between them. The CDR3 has 15 residues. Germline V CDR1 and CDR2: SGHAT, FQNNGV. The CDR3 nucleotides read TGTGCCAGCAGCTCCGGCGTTGGAACAGCCTACGAGCAGTACTTC. It is translated as CASSSGVGTAYEQYF.

This clonotype occurred a few times. The rearrangement links TRBV20-1 to TRBJ2-5; D might be TRBD2 (5 bases). The length of the CDR3 is 13 residues. Germline assignment: CDR1 DFQATT and CDR2 SNEGSKA (reference sequence). The germline V and J ends were trimmed by 7 bases and 2 bases, with 14 bases remaining between them. CDR3: CSVEGRRQETQYF. CDR3 coding DNA: TGCAGTGTCGAGGGAAGGAGGCAAGAGACCCAGTACTTC.

This clonotype is a singleton in its sample. This chain links TRBV14 with TRBJ1-3; D possibly corresponds to TRBD1 (5 bases). V was cut by 2 bases and J by 0 bases, with 8 bases left in between. Germline-derived CDR1 and CDR2 are SGHDN and FVKESK. The CDR3 extends over 15 amino acids. The CDR3 DNA is TGTGCCAGCAGCCAAAGGGGTGGCTCTGGAAACACCATATATTTT. It yields the protein CASSQRGGSGNTIYF.

Many counts were recorded for this clonotype. The chain is built from TRBV7-6 and TRBJ1-2, with TRBD1 matching over 7 bases. The germline V gene encodes CDR1 SGHVS and CDR2 FNYEAQ. J gave up 3 bases and V 5 bases, and 0 bases lay outside the gene matches. The CDR3 spans 12 residues. The CDR3 region has the DNA TGTGCCAGCAGCACAGGGGACTATGGCTACACCTTC. Translation: CASSTGDYGYTF.

This chain links TRBV6-6 with TRBJ1-5; D not certain. The V end lost 3 bases, the J end lost 5 bases, and 11 bases lay between the germline ends. Germline CDR1 MNHNY, CDR2 SVGAGI (reference sequence). The CDR3 length is 14 residues. The CDR3 loop is CASSYMPDDQPQHF. CDR3 nucleotide sequence: TGTGCCAGCAGTTATATGCCTGACGATCAGCCCCAGCATTTT.

The chain employs TRBV6-6 and TRBJ1-2, with D tentatively TRBD1 (6 bases). This CDR3 spans 15 amino acids. V lost 2 bases and J 4 bases, leaving 14 bases between the germline ends. CDR1 and CDR2 (germline): MNHNY, SVGAGI (reference sequence). Here the CDR3 reads CASSYGNRAIYGYTF. CDR3 DNA: TGTGCCAGCAGTTACGGGAACAGGGCCATCTATGGCTACACCTTC.

V usage is TRBV2 and J usage is TRBJ2-5, with 14 bases lining up with TRBD2. The junction had 9 bases not matched to a gene; V was cut back by 4 bases and J by 5 bases. Germline lookup yields CDR1 SNHLY and CDR2 FYNNEI. The CDR3 loop spans 17 amino acids. This chain's CDR3 is CASSGTSGGTSSETQYF. The DNA of the CDR3 is TGTGCCAGCAGTGGGACTAGCGGGGGGACGTCCAGTGAGACCCAGTACTTC.

The V call is TRBV5-1, the J call TRBJ2-1; weak D call: TRBD1 (6 bases). CDR3 length equals 16 residues. V lost 0 bases to trimming and J lost 1 base, with 11 bases between them. Germline CDR1 reads SGHRS; CDR2 reads YFSETQ. The CDR3 DNA follows: TGCGCCAGCAGCTTGGCCATGGACAGTTCCTACAATGAGCAGTTCTTC. Its protein is CASSLAMDSSYNEQFF.

The rearrangement links TRBV3-1 to TRBJ1-2, with D hard to call. The germline V and J ends were trimmed by 1 base and 2 bases, with 5 bases remaining between them. Per germline, CDR1 LGHDT and CDR2 YNNKEL (reference sequence). The CDR3 is 13 amino acids. The CDR3 coding sequence is TGTGCCAGCAGCCAAGTTCACAACTATGGCTACACCTTC. This translates into CASSQVHNYGYTF.

The chain has TRBV10-3 and TRBJ1-2; D is unclear. Germline V gene sequence: CDR1 ENHRY, CDR2 SYGVKD. The CDR3 is 13 amino acids. The V and J ends lost 0 bases and 7 bases respectively, with 9 bases between them. The CDR3 here is CAISESVGLGYTF. The CDR3, as DNA: TGTGCCATCAGTGAGTCGGTGGGCCTTGGCTACACCTTC.

In its sample, this clonotype was seen a few times. The rearrangement joins TRBV7-6 to TRBJ1-1; no definite D call. The CDR3 runs 11 residues. The germline V and J ends were trimmed by 6 bases and 4 bases, with 6 bases remaining between them. Germline V lookup: CDR1 SGHVS, CDR2 FNYEAQ. CDR3: CASRQTTEAFF. CDR3 nucleotides: TGTGCCAGCAGACAAACCACTGAAGCTTTCTTT. The full variable domain, its missing parts supplied by reference TRBV7-6 and TRBJ1-1, is GAGVSQSPRYKVTKRGQDVALRCDPISGHVSLYWYRQALGQGPEFLTYFNYEAQQDKSGLPNDRFSAERPEGSISTLTIQRTEQRDSAMYRCASRQTTEAFFGQGTRLTVV.

This sequence joins TRBV12-3 or TRBV12-4 and TRBJ2-5, with D perhaps TRBD1 (6 bases). V was clipped by 3 bases and J by 3 bases, with 14 bases between them. CDR3 size: 15 residues. The CDR3 DNA is TGTGCCAGCAGTTTCGTCAGGGGTGGGGAAGAGACCCAGTACTTC. This sequence encodes CASSFVRGGEETQYF.

The chain recombines TRBV7-3 with TRBJ1-1; no firm D call. Trimming took off 3 bases at V and 2 bases at J, with 7 bases between the two ends. CDR3 size: 13 residues. Germline loops: CDR1 SGHTA, CDR2 FQGTGA. The CDR3 is CASSFWGNTEAFF. Here the CDR3 DNA reads TGTGCCAGCAGCTTTTGGGGAAACACTGAAGCTTTCTTT.

In its sample, this clonotype was seen a few times. The chain recombines TRBV7-2 with TRBJ2-6; D might be TRBD2 (6 bases). This CDR3 is built from 16 residues. CDR1 and CDR2 from the germline V gene are SGHTA and FQGNSA. Trimming removed 5 bases at V and 2 bases at J, with 13 bases between. CDR3 loop: CASSLSWGAGANVLTF. The CDR3 nucleotides are TGTGCCAGCAGCCTTAGTTGGGGGGCTGGGGCCAACGTCCTGACTTTC.

This clonotype has more than one count but fewer than ten. This chain uses TRBV4-3 with TRBJ1-6; D gene uncertain. This CDR3 is 16 amino acids long. The V end was cut by 0 bases, the J end by 0 bases, with 6 bases between. The germline V gene has CDR1 LGHNA and CDR2 YSLEER. The CDR3 DNA follows: TGCGCCAGCAGCCAAGAAGGGAGCTCCTATAATTCACCCCTCCACTTT. Translated, it gives CASSQEGSSYNSPLHF.

The rearrangement joins TRBV20-1 to TRBJ2-4; perhaps D is TRBD1 or TRBD2 (6 bases each). The DNA end is a closer match to TRBJ2-7, so the J assignment may be wrong. CDR1 DFQATT and CDR2 SNEGSKA come from the germline V gene (reference sequence). CDR3 length: 14 residues. As DNA, the CDR3 is TGCAGTGCTAGGGACACAGGGAGGTCCTACGAGCAGTACTTC. It specifies CSARDTGRSYEQYF.

This chain uses TRBV10-3 with TRBJ2-7; TRBD1 or TRBD2 may be the D gene (5 bases each). The germline CDR1 and CDR2 sequences are ENHRY and SYGVKD. The CDR3 is 15 residues long. V lost 0 bases, J lost 3 bases, and 12 bases lay in between. The CDR3 coding sequence is TGTGCCATCAGTGAGTCATTGGGAGACAGCTACGAGCAGTACTTC. This codes for CAISESLGDSYEQYF.

This sequence joins TRBV7-2 and TRBJ2-5; 16 nucleotides agree with TRBD2. The CDR3 is 16 residues long. CDR1 and CDR2 from the germline V gene are SGHTA and FQGNSA. The junction had 4 bases not matched to a gene; V was cut back by 3 bases and J by 6 bases. For the CDR3, the DNA is TGTGCCAGCAGCTTGGGACTAGCGGGGGGGCAGAAGACCCAGTACTTC. Its translation is CASSLGLAGGQKTQYF.

The rearrangement uses TRBV13 and TRBJ2-7; 8 bases are a match to TRBD1. The CDR3 length is 14 residues. In germline, CDR1 is PRHDT, CDR2 FYEKMQ (reference sequence). V was pared by 4 bases and J by 4 bases, with 6 bases of the junction left unmatched. As DNA, the CDR3 is TGTGCCAGCAGCTCAGGGGACAGGCAGTACGAGCAGTACTTC. Translating gives CASSSGDRQYEQYF.

This clonotype was seen only a few times. The rearrangement joins TRBV10-3 to TRBJ1-1; 7 nucleotides match TRBD1. This CDR3 spans 14 amino acids. The germline CDR1 and CDR2 sequences are ENHRY and SYGVKD. V shed 6 bases, J shed 1 base, and the junction held 5 bases outside the gene matches. For the CDR3, the DNA is TGTGCCATCAGAGGGACAGCCGAGAACACTGAAGCTTTCTTT. Protein product: CAIRGTAENTEAFF.